This paragraph covers one T cell receptor beta chain sequence. The CDR3 spans 14 residues. The germline CDR1 and CDR2 sequences are KGHDR and SFDVKD. Trimming left V 0 bases short and J 8 bases short, with 13 bases between. Sequencing used immunoSEQ multiplex PCR; TCRdb keeps in-frame clones, though not all of them. Of approximately 150,000 clones in the sample, approximately 90% were seen once. This entry belongs to a study of blood T cell repertoires in COVID-19. Overall study: PBMCs, B-cell-depleted T cells, or T cells provided the cDNA or gDNA that made up the material.

Sequencing used peripheral blood. The rearrangement uses TRBV24-1 and TRBJ2-7, with D possibly being TRBD1 (7 bases). This clonotype was obtained from a human donor in a cohort sampled during active COVID-19. The CDR3 DNA sequence: TGTGCCACCAGTGATTTGAGGGCAGGGGGGAAGCAGTACTTC. Encoded protein: CATSDLRAGGKQYF.